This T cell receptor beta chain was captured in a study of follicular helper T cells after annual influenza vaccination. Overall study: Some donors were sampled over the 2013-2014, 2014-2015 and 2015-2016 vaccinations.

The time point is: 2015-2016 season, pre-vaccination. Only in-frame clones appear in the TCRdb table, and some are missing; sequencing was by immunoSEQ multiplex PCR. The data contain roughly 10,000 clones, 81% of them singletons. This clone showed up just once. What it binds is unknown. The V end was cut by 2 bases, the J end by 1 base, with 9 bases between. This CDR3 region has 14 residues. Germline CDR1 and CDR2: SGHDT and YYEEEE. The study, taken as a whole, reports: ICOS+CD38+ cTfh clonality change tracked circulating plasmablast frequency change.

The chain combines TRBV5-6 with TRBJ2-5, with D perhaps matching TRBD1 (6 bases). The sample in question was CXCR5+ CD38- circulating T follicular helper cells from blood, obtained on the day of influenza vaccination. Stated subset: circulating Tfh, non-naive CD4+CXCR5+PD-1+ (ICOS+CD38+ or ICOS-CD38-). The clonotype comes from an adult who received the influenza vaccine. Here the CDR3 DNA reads TGTGCCAGCAGCTTTGGGACATCCCAAGAGACCCAGTACTTC. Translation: CASSFGTSQETQYF.